Below, 18 T cell receptor beta chains from the same sample are listed, as sequenced in a study of graft-versus-host responses after intestinal transplantation. Sequencing used immunoSEQ multiplex PCR; TCRdb keeps in-frame clones, though not all of them. In the table there are approximately 130,000 clones, over 85% of which are singletons. Their antigen targets remain unknown. This specimen consisted of unstimulated CD4+ T cells sorted from spleen or lymph node cells, obtained before intestinal transplant. These receptors were taken from a human donor who received an intestinal transplant.

This clone was recorded only once. V is TRBV7-2 and J is TRBJ2-1; the D call may be TRBD1 or TRBD2 (5 bases each). The V and J ends lost 4 bases and 9 bases respectively, with 10 bases between them. The CDR3 has 12 amino acids. Germline lookup yields CDR1 SGHTA and CDR2 FQGNSA. This CDR3 reads CASSSVRGEQFF. The DNA for the CDR3 is TGTGCCAGCAGCTCCGTGAGGGGTGAGCAGTTCTTC.

In regard to this clone: Other nucleotide sequences in the sample specify the same CDR3. The CDR3 sequence: CASSLSGYEQYF. CDR3 sequence (DNA): TGCGCCAGCAGCTTGTCAGGGTACGAGCAGTACTTC. The chain uses TRBV5-1 and TRBJ2-7, with TRBD1 as a possible D gene (5 bases). CDR1 and CDR2 (germline): SGHRS, YFSETQ. The CDR3 is 12 residues long. Trimming took off 1 base at V and 4 bases at J, with 6 bases between the two ends.

The J gene is TRBJ2-1, the V gene TRBV7-9, with D tentatively TRBD1 or TRBD2 (5 bases each). This CDR3 comprises 18 residues. V lost 0 bases and J 7 bases, leaving 22 bases between the germline ends. Germline V gives CDR1 SEHNR, CDR2 FQNEAQ (reference sequence). CDR3 in amino acids: CASSLARVGRGVGNEQFF. In nucleotides, the CDR3 is TGTGCCAGCAGCTTAGCGCGAGTTGGAAGAGGGGTGGGGAATGAGCAGTTCTTC.

The rearrangement links TRBV14 to TRBJ2-3; D perhaps matches TRBD2 (5 bases). The germline CDR1 and CDR2 sequences are SGHDN and FVKESK. The CDR3 totals 14 residues. V was trimmed by 8 bases and J by 4 bases, leaving 16 bases between them. CDR3 in amino acids: CASPLGVCADTQYF. The CDR3 DNA is TGTGCCAGCCCCCTCGGGGTCTGCGCAGATACGCAGTATTTT.

This sequence joins TRBV6-1 and TRBJ2-5; 8 bases fit TRBD1. This CDR3 is 14 amino acids long. In germline, CDR1 is MNHNS, CDR2 SASEGT. V was pared by 6 bases and J by 4 bases, with 7 bases of the junction left unmatched. The chain's CDR3 is CASRSRGLAETQYF. The CDR3 DNA follows: TGTGCCAGCAGGAGCAGGGGGCTCGCAGAGACCCAGTACTTC.

The V gene is TRBV5-1, the J gene TRBJ1-3, with 7 bases identical to TRBD1. With V trimmed by 3 bases and J by 4 bases, 7 bases remained unmatched. This CDR3 is built from 15 residues. From germline, CDR1 is SGHRS and CDR2 YFSETQ. The CDR3 DNA sequence: TGCGCCAGCAGCTGGGGGCCGGGACAGGGAAACACCATATATTTT. Translation gives CASSWGPGQGNTIYF.

In DNA form, the CDR3 reads TGTGCCAGCAGCTTGAGACCCCGGGGAACTGAAGCTTTCTTT. Amino acid sequence: CASSLRPRGTEAFF. The J gene is TRBJ1-1, the V gene TRBV5-6, with D hard to call. The germline V and J ends were trimmed by 1 base and 5 bases, with 12 bases remaining between them. The CDR3 extends over 14 amino acids. Germline V gene data show CDR1 as SGHDT and CDR2 as YYEEEE.

The chain couples TRBV7-9 to TRBJ2-7; 10 positions match TRBD1. V lost 0 bases, J lost 0 bases, and 5 bases stayed unmatched. The CDR3 loop spans 17 amino acids. The germline CDR1 and CDR2 sequences are SEHNR and FQNEAQ (reference sequence). CDR3 amino acids: CASSLASGQGSSYEQYF. DNA of the CDR3: TGTGCCAGCAGCTTAGCTTCGGGACAGGGGAGCTCCTACGAGCAGTACTTC.

V is TRBV7-8 and J is TRBJ2-3, with a weak D call TRBD2 (5 bases). Looked up from germline, CDR1 is SGHVS and CDR2 is FQNEAQ. The CDR3 has 14 residues. The ends were cut back, 2 bases at V and 6 bases at J, with 12 bases in the middle. In nucleotides, the CDR3 is TGTGCCAGCAGCTTATGGCCGGGAAGGGATACGCAGTATTTT. Encoded protein: CASSLWPGRDTQYF. Supplemented by reference TRBV7-8 and TRBJ2-3, the full variable domain reads GAGVSQSPRYKVAKRGQDVALRCDPISGHVSLFWYQQALGQGPEFLTYFQNEAQLDKSGLPSDRFFAERPEGSVSTLKIQRTQQEDSAVYLCASSLWPGRDTQYFGPGTRLTVL.

About this clone itself: The same CDR3 is also encoded by other DNA sequences in this sample. This chain uses TRBV25-1 with TRBJ2-5; weak D call: TRBD2 (6 bases). The CDR3 contains 14 residues. The V gene lost 4 bases and the J gene lost 2 bases, with 11 bases spanning the gap. Germline CDR1 and CDR2: MGHDK and SYGVNS. This CDR3 reads CASSVGGIQETQYF. The CDR3 DNA reads TGTGCCAGCAGTGTGGGGGGAATACAAGAGACCCAGTACTTC.

The gene calls are TRBV2 and TRBJ2-2; a possible D gene is TRBD2 (6 bases). This CDR3 region has 15 residues. Per the germline V gene, CDR1 is SNHLY and CDR2 is FYNNEI. V dropped 8 bases and J dropped 4 bases, with 17 bases sitting between them. The CDR3 loop reads CASVFERGITGELFF. CDR3 DNA: TGTGCCAGCGTTTTCGAACGGGGGATCACCGGGGAGCTGTTTTTT.

This chain uses TRBV10-3 with TRBJ2-5; D may be TRBD1 or TRBD2 (5 bases each). Deletions cut 10 bases from V and 4 bases from J, with 16 bases between. Germline V CDR1 and CDR2: ENHRY, SYGVKD. CDR3 length: 13 amino acids. CDR3 region: CATRGLDRETQYF. The CDR3 DNA is TGTGCCACGAGGGGTTTAGATCGAGAGACCCAGTACTTC.

The chain recombines TRBV11-2 with TRBJ2-1; TRBD2 matches 10 bases. Germline lookup yields CDR1 SGHAT and CDR2 FQNNGV. This CDR3 spans 19 amino acids. J lost 0 bases, V lost 1 base, and 9 bases had no gene match. CDR3 DNA: TGTGCCAGCAGCTTAGTGGCGGCTAGCGGGGGCTTCTCCTACAATGAGCAGTTCTTC. It encodes CASSLVAASGGFSYNEQFF.

The chain uses TRBV30 and TRBJ2-7; D is unresolved. The CDR3 is made up of 12 amino acids. Germline values: CDR1 GTSNPN, CDR2 SVGIG (reference sequence). Trimming left V 2 bases short and J 6 bases short, with 11 bases between. The CDR3 DNA reads as TGTGCCTGGAGTACCGGGCAGTTCGAGCAGTACTTC. Its translation is CAWSTGQFEQYF.

The V call is TRBV11-2, the J call TRBJ1-1; a weak D match, TRBD1 (5 bases). The CDR3 runs to 14 residues. V lost 7 bases and J 4 bases, leaving 16 bases between the germline ends. Per the germline V gene, CDR1 is SGHAT and CDR2 is FQNNGV. CDR3 DNA sequence: TGTGCCAGCACCCCTCGGGGCGGGATCACTGAAGCTTTCTTT. Translated, it gives CASTPRGGITEAFF.

The chain couples TRBV10-3 to TRBJ1-1; maybe TRBD1 (5 bases). The CDR3 contains 14 residues. V was shortened by 8 bases and J by 0 bases, with 13 bases between the two germline ends. The V gene's germline CDR1 is ENHRY and CDR2 SYGVKD. The CDR3 sequence: CAISPDSMNTEAFF. CDR3 bases: TGTGCCATCTCCCCTGACAGCATGAACACTGAAGCTTTCTTT.

The chain employs TRBV4-2 and TRBJ2-2, with D possibly matching TRBD1 (6 bases). The CDR3 is 16 residues long. V gave up 3 bases and J gave up 6 bases, with 17 bases separating them. Germline values: CDR1 LGHNA, CDR2 YNFKEQ. The CDR3 DNA reads as TGTGCCAGCAGCCATTTTGTGGGGGCCTTGGCCGGGGAGCTGTTTTTT. Protein product: CASSHFVGALAGELFF.

V is TRBV7-2 and J is TRBJ1-5; D remains unclear. This CDR3 contains 14 residues. The germline gives CDR1 SGHTA, CDR2 FQGNSA. V gave up 3 bases and J gave up 7 bases, with 13 bases separating them. The CDR3 is CASSLGWAPQPQHF. In DNA form, the CDR3 reads TGTGCCAGCAGCTTGGGGTGGGCACCCCAGCCCCAGCATTTT.